This T cell receptor (beta chain) was recorded in a study of cytomegalovirus exposure and HLA in healthy donors. At the level of the study: About 85 million unique TCRs from HLA-typed donors were held in an early release of data. Findings of the study overall: Rates of TCR association differed by HLA locus in a later analysis, with DRB1 highest and HLA-C lowest. Segments of the TCR beta V type were, in most cases, productive about 87% or about 30% of the time in an earlier analysis.

About this clone itself: The antigen is undetermined.

Though probably carrying unrecorded immune exposures, donors were nominally healthy at sampling. CDR3 length: 15 amino acids. From germline, CDR1 is MNHEY and CDR2 SMNVEV (reference sequence). The V gene end was trimmed by 3 bases and the J gene end by 2 bases; junction bases not matched to a gene: 6. Vbeta (60) and Jbeta (13) primers were used in the PCR. Measured with immunoSEQ multiplex PCR; TCRdb has only the in-frame clones, and not every one. This sample has almost 200,000 clones, with around 79% found just once. The material sequenced was PBMCs. This chain joins TRBV27 and TRBJ2-7; 8 bases are a match to TRBD2. This clonotype originated in a male donor in good health and CMV-seropositive. The CDR3, as DNA: TGTGCCAGCAGTTTTGGCCGGGAGGGTACCTACGAGCAGTACTTC. It codes for CASSFGREGTYEQYF.